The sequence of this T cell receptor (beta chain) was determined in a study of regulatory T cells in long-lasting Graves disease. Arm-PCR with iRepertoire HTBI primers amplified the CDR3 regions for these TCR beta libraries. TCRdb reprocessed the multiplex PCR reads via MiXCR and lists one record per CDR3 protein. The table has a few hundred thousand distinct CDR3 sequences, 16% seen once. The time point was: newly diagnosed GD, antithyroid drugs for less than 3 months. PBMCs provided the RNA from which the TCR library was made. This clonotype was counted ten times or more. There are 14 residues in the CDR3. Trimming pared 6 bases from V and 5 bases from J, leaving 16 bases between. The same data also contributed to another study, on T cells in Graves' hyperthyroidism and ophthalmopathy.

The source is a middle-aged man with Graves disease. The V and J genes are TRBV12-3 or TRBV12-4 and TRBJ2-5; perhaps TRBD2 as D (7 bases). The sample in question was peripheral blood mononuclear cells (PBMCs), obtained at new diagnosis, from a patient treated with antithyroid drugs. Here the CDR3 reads CASSLRGAEETQYF. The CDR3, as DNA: TGTGCCAGCAGCCTCCGGGGGGCGGAGGAGACCCAGTACTTC.